One T cell receptor beta chain is described in this entry. Its antigen is as yet unknown. This sample was included in a study of type 1 regulatory T cells. In the study overall: T-allo10 is a Tr1-enriched, alloantigen-specific CD4 T cell product made in vitro.

Study-level results: Tr1 cells had a more restricted TCR repertoire than non-Tr1 cells.

Via MiXCR, TCRdb re-called the reads, giving one row per CDR3 protein. The table has around 64,000 distinct CDR3 sequences, 20% to 25% seen once. Trimming took 0 bases from V and 7 from J, leaving 6 bases between them. CDR1 LGHNA and CDR2 YNFKEQ come from the germline V gene. CDR3 size: 12 residues. The TCR sequence derives from a human donor in good health. The rearrangement joins TRBV4-2 to TRBJ2-5; D ambiguous. Sequences were obtained from cultured type 1 regulatory T (Tr1) cells, either the whole culture or a sorted fraction (not recorded which). CDR3 DNA: TGTGCCAGCAGCCAAGACCGCGGGACCCAGTACTTC. The encoded protein is CASSQDRGTQYF.